One sample yielded the 9 T cell receptor beta chains listed below, sequenced in a study of PD-L1 blockade in urothelial cancer. The repertoire was sequenced with immunoSEQ multiplex PCR; TCRdb's copy has only in-frame clones and lacks some. The sample lists 100,000 to 150,000 clones, roughly 88% occurring once. Time point meaning: peripheral blood 6 weeks after treatment start. This specimen consisted of PBMCs, obtained around atezolizumab (anti-PD-L1) treatment. Receptors were obtained from a man aged 50-59 years with urothelial cancer.

V and J are TRBV6-5 and TRBJ1-1, with 8 positions matching TRBD1. The CDR3 is 14 residues long. Germline CDR1 reads MNHEY; CDR2 reads SVGAGI. V shed 6 bases and J 7 bases; nucleotides not matched to a gene: 10. CDR3 amino acids: CASRGQGPKGEAFF. The CDR3 DNA is TGTGCCAGCAGAGGACAGGGCCCCAAGGGTGAAGCTTTCTTT.

This sequence joins TRBV9 and TRBJ2-3; TRBD2 agrees at 9 bases. Germline V CDR1 and CDR2: SGDLS, YYNGEE. There are 18 residues in the CDR3. Trimming cost V 3 bases and J 4 bases; bases outside gene matches: 15. CDR3 in DNA: TGTGCCAGCAGCGAGCCCCTTATAGCGGGAGCGGGGGCAGATACGCAGTATTTT. It translates to CASSEPLIAGAGADTQYF.

The chain joins TRBV4-1 to TRBJ2-7, with a tentative D call TRBD2 (5 bases). The V end was cut by 1 base, the J end by 5 bases, with 12 bases between. CDR1 is MGHRA and CDR2 is YSYEKL in the germline V gene. This CDR3 contains 14 residues. The CDR3 sequence: CASSQVLEINEQYF. Here the CDR3 DNA reads TGCGCCAGCAGCCAAGTACTAGAAATAAACGAGCAGTACTTC.

The CDR3 loop reads CASSRIQGMAETQYF. The DNA for the CDR3 is TGTGCCAGCAGTCGGATACAGGGGATGGCGGAGACCCAGTACTTC. The chain has TRBV25-1 and TRBJ2-5; 7 bases match TRBD1. Germline CDR1 MGHDK, CDR2 SYGVNS. The CDR3 length is 15 residues. J was trimmed by 5 bases and V by 5 bases; bases with no gene match: 11. The full variable domain, completed using reference TRBV25-1 and TRBJ2-5, is EADIYQTPRYLVIGTGKKITLECSQTMGHDKMYWYQQDPGMELHLIHYSYGVNSTEKGDLSSESTVSRIRTEHFPLTLESARPSHTSQYLCASSRIQGMAETQYFGPGTRLLVL.

The table lists this clone with a few counts. The chain uses TRBV6-1 and TRBJ2-2; no reliable D call. Trimming removed 7 bases from V and 3 bases from J, with 9 bases in between. The length of the CDR3 is 13 residues. The germline V gene encodes CDR1 MNHNS and CDR2 SASEGT. The CDR3 is CASTRAYTGELFF. CDR3 nucleotides: TGTGCCAGCACCCGCGCTTACACCGGGGAGCTGTTTTTT.

This chain joins TRBV27 and TRBJ1-2; D is uncertain. The CDR3 length is 14 residues. Germline lookup yields CDR1 MNHEY and CDR2 SMNVEV (reference sequence). V lost 5 bases and J 6 bases, leaving 16 bases between the germline ends. The CDR3 DNA sequence: TGTGCCAGCAGTCCTGACTCCCGGAGGGATGGCTACACCTTC. Translated: CASSPDSRRDGYTF.

The chain combines TRBV6-5 with TRBJ1-2; D is perhaps TRBD1 (5 bases). The CDR3 has 16 residues. The V end was cut by 4 bases, the J end by 8 bases, with 23 bases between. Germline V gene lookup returns CDR1 MNHEY and CDR2 SVGAGI. The CDR3 region is CASSSPFLAEGFGYTF. CDR3 DNA: TGTGCCAGCAGTTCACCCTTTCTTGCGGAGGGGTTCGGCTACACCTTC.

V is TRBV4-1 and J is TRBJ1-1, with D perhaps matching TRBD1 (5 bases). Per germline, CDR1 MGHRA and CDR2 YSYEKL. The CDR3 has 14 amino acids. The V end was cut by 4 bases, the J end by 1 base, with 10 bases between. The CDR3 bases are TGCGCCAGCAGCCCTCTTGACAGGAACACTGAAGCTTTCTTT. Encoded protein: CASSPLDRNTEAFF.

In DNA, the CDR3 is TGCAGCGTGTTAACTAGCGGGAAGGAGTATTTT. This sequence encodes CSVLTSGKEYF. The chain is built from TRBV29-1 and TRBJ2-3; 10 positions agree with TRBD2. The germline V gene encodes CDR1 SQVTM and CDR2 ANQGSEA. J lost 13 bases, V lost 6 bases, and 7 bases had no gene match. The CDR3 has 11 amino acids.